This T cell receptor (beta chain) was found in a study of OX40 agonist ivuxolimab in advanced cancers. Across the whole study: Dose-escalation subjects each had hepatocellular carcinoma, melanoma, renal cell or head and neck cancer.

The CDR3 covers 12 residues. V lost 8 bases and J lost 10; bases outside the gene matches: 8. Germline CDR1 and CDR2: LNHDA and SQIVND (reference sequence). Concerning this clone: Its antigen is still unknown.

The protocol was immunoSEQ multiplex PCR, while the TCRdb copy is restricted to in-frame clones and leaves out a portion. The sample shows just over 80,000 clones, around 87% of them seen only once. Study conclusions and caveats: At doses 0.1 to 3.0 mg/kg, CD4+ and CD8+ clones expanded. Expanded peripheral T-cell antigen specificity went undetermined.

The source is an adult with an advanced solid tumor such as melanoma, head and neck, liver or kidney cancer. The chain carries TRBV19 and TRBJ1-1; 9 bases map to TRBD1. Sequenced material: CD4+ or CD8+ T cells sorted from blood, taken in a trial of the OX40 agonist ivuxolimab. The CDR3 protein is CASAPDRGVAFF. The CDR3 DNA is TGTGCCAGTGCCCCGGACAGGGGTGTAGCTTTCTTT. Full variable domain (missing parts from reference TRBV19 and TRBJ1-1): DGGITQSPKYLFRKEGQNVTLSCEQNLNHDAMYWYRQDPGQGLRLIYYSQIVNDFQKGDIAEGYSVSREKKESFPLTVTSAQKNPTAFYLCASAPDRGVAFFGQGTRLTVV.